This T cell receptor beta chain was captured by sequencing in a study of technical replicates of blood from a few donors. Repertoires were generated with immunoSEQ multiplex PCR, while TCRdb's copy carries only in-frame clones and drops some. The data contain around 76,000 clones, almost 99% of them singletons. J lost 6 bases, V lost 5 bases, and 7 bases had no gene match. This CDR3 comprises 13 residues. CDR1 MNHEY and CDR2 SMNVEV come from the germline V gene (reference sequence). The sample comprised T cells isolated from PBMCs. The V call is TRBV27, the J call TRBJ2-7; 7 nucleotides align to TRBD1. The sequence derives from a human donor in good health. CDR3: CASSLFSGGEQYF. The CDR3, as DNA: TGTGCCAGCAGTCTATTTTCAGGGGGCGAGCAGTACTTC.